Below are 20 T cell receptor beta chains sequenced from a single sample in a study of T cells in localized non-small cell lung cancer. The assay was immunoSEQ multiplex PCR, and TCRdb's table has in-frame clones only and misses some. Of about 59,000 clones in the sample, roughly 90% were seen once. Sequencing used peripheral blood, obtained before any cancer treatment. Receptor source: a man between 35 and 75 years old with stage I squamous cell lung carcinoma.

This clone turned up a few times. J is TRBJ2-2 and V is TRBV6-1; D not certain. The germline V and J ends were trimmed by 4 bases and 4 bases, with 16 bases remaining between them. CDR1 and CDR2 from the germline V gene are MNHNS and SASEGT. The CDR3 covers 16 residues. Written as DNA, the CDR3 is TGTGCCAGCAGTGGACGAAGGCCGGGCAGCACCGGGGAGCTGTTTTTT. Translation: CASSGRRPGSTGELFF.

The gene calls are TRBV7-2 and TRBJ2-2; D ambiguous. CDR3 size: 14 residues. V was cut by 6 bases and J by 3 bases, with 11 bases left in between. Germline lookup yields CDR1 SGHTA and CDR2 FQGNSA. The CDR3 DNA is TGTGCCAGCAGTCCCCTAGTGGACACCGGGGAGCTGTTTTTT. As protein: CASSPLVDTGELFF.

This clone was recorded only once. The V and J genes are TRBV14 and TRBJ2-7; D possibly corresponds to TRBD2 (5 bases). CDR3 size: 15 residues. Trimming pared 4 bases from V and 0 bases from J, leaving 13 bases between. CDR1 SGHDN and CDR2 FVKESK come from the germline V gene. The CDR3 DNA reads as TGTGCCAGCAGCCCCCGGGGTTTGAGCTCCTACGAGCAGTACTTC. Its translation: CASSPRGLSSYEQYF.

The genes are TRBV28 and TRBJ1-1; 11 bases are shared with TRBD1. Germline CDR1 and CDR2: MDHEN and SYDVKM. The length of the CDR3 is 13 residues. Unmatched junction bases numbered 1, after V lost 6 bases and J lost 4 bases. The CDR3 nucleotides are TGTGCCAGCAGGGACAGGGGGCGCACTGAAGCTTTCTTT. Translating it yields CASRDRGRTEAFF.

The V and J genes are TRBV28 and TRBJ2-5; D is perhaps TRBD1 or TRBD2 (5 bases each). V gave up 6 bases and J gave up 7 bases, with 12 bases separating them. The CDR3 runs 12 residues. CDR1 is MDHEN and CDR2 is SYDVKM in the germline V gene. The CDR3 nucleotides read TGTGCCAGCAGCCAGGGAGTCCTGACCCAGTACTTC. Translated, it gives CASSQGVLTQYF.

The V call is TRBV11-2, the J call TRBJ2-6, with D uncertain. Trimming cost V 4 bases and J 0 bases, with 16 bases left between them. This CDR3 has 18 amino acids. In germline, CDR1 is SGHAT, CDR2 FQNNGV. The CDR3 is CASSSRQHRVSGANVLTF. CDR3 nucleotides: TGTGCCAGCAGCTCTAGGCAGCATAGGGTCTCTGGGGCCAACGTCCTGACTTTC.

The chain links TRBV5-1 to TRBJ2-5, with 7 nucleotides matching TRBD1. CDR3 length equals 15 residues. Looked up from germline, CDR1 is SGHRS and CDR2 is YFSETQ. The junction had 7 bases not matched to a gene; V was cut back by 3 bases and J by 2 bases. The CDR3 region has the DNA TGCGCCAGCAGCTCTATTGGGACAGCGCAAGAGACCCAGTACTTC. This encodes CASSSIGTAQETQYF. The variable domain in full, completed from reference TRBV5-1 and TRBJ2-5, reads KAGVTQTPRYLIKTRGQQVTLSCSPISGHRSVSWYQQTPGQGLQFLFEYFSETQRNKGNFPGRFSGRQFSNSRSEMNVSTLELGDSALYLCASSSIGTAQETQYFGPGTRLLVL.

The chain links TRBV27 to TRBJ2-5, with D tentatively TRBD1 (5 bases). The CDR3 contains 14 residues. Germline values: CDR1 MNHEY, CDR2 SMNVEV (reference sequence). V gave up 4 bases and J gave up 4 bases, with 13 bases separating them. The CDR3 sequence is CASSSQGLAETQYF. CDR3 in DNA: TGTGCCAGCAGTTCCCAGGGATTAGCAGAGACCCAGTACTTC.

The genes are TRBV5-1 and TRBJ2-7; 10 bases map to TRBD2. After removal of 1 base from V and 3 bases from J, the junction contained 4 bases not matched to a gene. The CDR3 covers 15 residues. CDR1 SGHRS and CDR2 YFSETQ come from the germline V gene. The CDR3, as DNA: TGCGCCAGCAGCTTGAGTAGCGGGAGGAACTACGAGCAGTACTTC. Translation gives CASSLSSGRNYEQYF.

The CDR3 protein is CASSTSSYNEQFF. DNA of the CDR3: TGTGCCAGCAGCACAAGCTCCTACAATGAGCAGTTCTTC. This rearrangement joins TRBV7-2 to TRBJ2-1, with D uncertain. Looked up from germline, CDR1 is SGHTA and CDR2 is FQGNSA. Trimming left V 5 bases short and J 0 bases short, with 5 bases between. The CDR3 has 13 amino acids.

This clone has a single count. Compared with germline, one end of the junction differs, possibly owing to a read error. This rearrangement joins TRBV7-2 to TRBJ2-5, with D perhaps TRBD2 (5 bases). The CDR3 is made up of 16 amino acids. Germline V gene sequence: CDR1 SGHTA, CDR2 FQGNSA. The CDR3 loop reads CASSQDPPASGETQYF. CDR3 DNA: TGCGCCAGCAGCCAAGATCCCCCAGCGTCGGGGGAGACCCAGTACTTC.

The CDR3 reads CASSLQTNSYNEQFF. DNA for the CDR3: TGTGCCAGCTCGCTACAAACCAACTCCTACAATGAGCAGTTCTTC. This chain links TRBV27 with TRBJ2-1; no clear D. CDR3 length: 15 residues. Germline lookup yields CDR1 MNHEY and CDR2 SMNVEV (reference sequence). Between the trimmed V and J ends, which lost 8 bases and 0 bases, there was a span of 14 bases.

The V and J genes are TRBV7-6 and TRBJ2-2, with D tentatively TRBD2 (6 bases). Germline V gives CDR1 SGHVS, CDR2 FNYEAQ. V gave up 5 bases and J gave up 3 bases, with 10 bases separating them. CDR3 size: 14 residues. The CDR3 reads CASSTGLYTGELFF. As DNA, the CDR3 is TGTGCCAGCAGCACGGGACTTTACACCGGGGAGCTGTTTTTT.

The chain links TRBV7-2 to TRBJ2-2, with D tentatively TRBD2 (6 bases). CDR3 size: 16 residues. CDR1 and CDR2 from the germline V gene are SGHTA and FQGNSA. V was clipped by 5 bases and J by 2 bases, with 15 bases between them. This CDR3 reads CASSQQGGINTGELFF. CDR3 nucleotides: TGTGCCAGCAGCCAACAAGGCGGGATAAACACCGGGGAGCTGTTTTTT. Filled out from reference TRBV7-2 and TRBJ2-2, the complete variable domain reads GAGVSQSPSNKVTEKGKDVELRCDPISGHTALYWYRQSLGQGLEFLIYFQGNSAPDKSGLPSDRFSAERTGGSVSTLTIQRTQQEDSAVYLCASSQQGGINTGELFFGEGSRLTVL.

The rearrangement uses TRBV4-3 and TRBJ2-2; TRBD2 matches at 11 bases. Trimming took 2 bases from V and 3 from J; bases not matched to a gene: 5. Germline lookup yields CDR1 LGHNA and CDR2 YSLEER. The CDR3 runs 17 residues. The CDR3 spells CASSQILAGDHTGELFF. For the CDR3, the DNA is TGCGCCAGCAGCCAAATACTAGCGGGGGATCACACCGGGGAGCTGTTTTTT.

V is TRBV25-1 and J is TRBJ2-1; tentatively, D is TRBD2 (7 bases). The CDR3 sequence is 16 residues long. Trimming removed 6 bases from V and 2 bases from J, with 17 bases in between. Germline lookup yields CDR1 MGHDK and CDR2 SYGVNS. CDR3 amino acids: CASSPGGSGAYNEQFF. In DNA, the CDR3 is TGTGCCAGCAGCCCCGGGGGCAGCGGGGCCTACAATGAGCAGTTCTTC.

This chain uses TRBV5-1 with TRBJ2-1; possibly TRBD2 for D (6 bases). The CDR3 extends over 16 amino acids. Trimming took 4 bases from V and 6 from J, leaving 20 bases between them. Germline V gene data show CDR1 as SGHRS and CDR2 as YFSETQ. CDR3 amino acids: CASSGGRDSIFNEQFF. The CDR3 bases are TGCGCCAGCAGCGGGGGACGGGACTCTATTTTCAATGAGCAGTTCTTC.

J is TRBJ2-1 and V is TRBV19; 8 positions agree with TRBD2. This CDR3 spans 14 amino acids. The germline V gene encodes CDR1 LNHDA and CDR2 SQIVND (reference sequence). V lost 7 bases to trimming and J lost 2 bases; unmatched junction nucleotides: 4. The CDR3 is CASTIAGPYNEQFF. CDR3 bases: TGTGCCAGTACAATAGCGGGACCCTACAATGAGCAGTTCTTC.

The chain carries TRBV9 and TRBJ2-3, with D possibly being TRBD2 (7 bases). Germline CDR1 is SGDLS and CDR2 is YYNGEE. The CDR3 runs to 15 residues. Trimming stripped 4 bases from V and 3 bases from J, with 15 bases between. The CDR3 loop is CASSPSGGRTDTQYF. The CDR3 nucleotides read TGTGCCAGCAGCCCCTCCGGGGGGCGTACAGATACGCAGTATTTT.

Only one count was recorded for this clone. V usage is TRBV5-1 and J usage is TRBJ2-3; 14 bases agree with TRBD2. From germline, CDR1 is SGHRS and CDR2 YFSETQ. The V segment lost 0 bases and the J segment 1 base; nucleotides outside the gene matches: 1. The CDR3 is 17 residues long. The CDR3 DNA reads TGCGCCAGCAGCTTGGGACTAGCGGGAGGGCGCACAGATACGCAGTATTTT. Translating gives CASSLGLAGGRTDTQYF.